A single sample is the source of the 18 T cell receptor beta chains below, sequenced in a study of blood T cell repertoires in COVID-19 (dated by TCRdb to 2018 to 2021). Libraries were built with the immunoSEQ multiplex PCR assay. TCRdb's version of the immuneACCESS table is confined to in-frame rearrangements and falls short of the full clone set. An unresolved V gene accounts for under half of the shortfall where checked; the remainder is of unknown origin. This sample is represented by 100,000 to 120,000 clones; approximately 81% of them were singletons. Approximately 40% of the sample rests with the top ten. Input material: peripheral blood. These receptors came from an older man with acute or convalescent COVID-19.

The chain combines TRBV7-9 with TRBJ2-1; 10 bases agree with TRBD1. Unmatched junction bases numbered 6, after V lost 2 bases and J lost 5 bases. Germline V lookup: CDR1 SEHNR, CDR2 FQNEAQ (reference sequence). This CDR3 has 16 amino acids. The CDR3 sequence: CASSLLPGQGNNEQFF. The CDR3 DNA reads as TGTGCCAGCAGCTTACTACCGGGACAGGGGAACAATGAGCAGTTCTTC.

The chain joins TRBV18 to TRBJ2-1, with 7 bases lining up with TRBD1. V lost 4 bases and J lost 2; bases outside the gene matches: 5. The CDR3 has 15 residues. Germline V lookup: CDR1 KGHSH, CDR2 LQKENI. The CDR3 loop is CASSHKTGPYNEQFF. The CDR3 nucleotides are TGTGCCAGCTCACATAAGACAGGGCCCTACAATGAGCAGTTCTTC.

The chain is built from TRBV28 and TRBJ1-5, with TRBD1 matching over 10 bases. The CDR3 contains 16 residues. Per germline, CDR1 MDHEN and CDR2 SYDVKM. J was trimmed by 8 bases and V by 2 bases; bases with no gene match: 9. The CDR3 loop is CASSLRQGASGKPQHF. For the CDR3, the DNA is TGTGCCAGCAGTTTACGACAGGGGGCATCGGGGAAGCCCCAGCATTTT.

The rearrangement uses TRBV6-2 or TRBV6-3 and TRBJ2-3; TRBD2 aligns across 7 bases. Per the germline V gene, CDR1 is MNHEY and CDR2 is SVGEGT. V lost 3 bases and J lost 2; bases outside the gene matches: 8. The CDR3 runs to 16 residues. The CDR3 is CASSYASGGPTDTQYF. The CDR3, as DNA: TGTGCCAGCAGTTATGCTAGCGGAGGGCCCACAGATACGCAGTATTTT.

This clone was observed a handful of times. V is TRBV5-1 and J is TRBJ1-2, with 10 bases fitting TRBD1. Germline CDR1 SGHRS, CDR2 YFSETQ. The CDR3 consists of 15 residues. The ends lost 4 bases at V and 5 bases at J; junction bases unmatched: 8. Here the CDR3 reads CASSLLPGQGYGYTF. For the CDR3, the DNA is TGCGCCAGCAGCCTCCTACCGGGACAGGGGTATGGCTACACCTTC.

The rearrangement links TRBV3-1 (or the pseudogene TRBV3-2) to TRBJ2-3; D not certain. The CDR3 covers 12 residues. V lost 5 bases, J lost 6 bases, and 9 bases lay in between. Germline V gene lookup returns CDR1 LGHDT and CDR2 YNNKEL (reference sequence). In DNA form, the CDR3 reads TGTGCCAGCAGCTACTTCGGGGATACGCAGTATTTT. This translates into CASSYFGDTQYF.

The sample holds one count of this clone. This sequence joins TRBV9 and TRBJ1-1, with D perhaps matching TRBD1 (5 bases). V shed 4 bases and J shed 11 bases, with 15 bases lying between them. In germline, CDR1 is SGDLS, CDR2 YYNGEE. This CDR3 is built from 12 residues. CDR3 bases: TGTGCCAGCAGCCCCGGGAGCGGGGACGCTTTCTTT. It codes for CASSPGSGDAFF.

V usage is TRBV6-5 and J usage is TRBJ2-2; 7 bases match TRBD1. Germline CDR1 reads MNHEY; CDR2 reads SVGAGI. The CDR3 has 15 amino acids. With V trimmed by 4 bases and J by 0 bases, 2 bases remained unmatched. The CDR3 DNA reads TGTGCCAGCAGTTCTGGGACAGCGAACACCGGGGAGCTGTTTTTT. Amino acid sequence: CASSSGTANTGELFF.

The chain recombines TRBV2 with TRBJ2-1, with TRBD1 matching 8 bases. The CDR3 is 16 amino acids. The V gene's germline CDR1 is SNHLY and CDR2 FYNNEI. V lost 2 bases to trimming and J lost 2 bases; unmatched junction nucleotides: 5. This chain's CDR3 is CASSEWTGMAYNEQFF. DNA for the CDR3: TGTGCCAGCAGTGAATGGACAGGGATGGCCTACAATGAGCAGTTCTTC.

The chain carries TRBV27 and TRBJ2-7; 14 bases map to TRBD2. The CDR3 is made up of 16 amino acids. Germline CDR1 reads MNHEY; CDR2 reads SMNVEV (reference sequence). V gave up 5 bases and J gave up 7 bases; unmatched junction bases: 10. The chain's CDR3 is CASSITGTSGSREQYF. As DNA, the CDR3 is TGTGCCAGCAGTATTACCGGGACTAGCGGGAGTCGGGAGCAGTACTTC.

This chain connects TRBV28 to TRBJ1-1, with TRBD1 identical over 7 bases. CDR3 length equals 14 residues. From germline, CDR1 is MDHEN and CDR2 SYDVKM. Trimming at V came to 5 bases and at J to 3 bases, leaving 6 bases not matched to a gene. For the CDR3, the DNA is TGTGCCAGCAGTGGAAGACAGGGATACACTGAAGCTTTCTTT. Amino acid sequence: CASSGRQGYTEAFF.

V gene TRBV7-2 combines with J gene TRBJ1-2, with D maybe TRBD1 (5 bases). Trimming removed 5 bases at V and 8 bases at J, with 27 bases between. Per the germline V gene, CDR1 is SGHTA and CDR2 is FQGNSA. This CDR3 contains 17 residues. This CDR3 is CASSPNSTGGSRTGYTF. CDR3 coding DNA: TGTGCCAGCAGCCCTAACTCGACCGGGGGGTCGCGGACCGGCTACACCTTC. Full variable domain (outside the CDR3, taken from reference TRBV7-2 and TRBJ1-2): GAGVSQSPSNKVTEKGKDVELRCDPISGHTALYWYRQSLGQGLEFLIYFQGNSAPDKSGLPSDRFSAERTGGSVSTLTIQRTQQEDSAVYLCASSPNSTGGSRTGYTFGSGTRLTVV.

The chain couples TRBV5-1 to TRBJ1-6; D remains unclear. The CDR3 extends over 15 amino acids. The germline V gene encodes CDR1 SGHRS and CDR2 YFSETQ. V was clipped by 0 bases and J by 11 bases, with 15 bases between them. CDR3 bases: TGCGCCAGCAGCTTGGAACAGATACACAGTGCACCCCTCCACTTT. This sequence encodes CASSLEQIHSAPLHF.

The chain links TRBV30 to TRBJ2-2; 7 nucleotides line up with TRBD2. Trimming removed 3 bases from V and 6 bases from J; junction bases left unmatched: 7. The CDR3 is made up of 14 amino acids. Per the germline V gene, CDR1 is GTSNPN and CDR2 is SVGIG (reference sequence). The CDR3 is CAWRGLTSPGELFF. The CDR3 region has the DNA TGTGCCTGGAGGGGATTGACTAGCCCCGGGGAGCTGTTTTTT.

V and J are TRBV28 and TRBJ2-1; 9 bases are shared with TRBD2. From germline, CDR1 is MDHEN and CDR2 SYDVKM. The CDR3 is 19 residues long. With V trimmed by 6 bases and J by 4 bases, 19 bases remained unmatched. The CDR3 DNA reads TGTGCCAGCAGCCATAGGGCCCCAGTGCGGGAGGGATTTTACAATGAGCAGTTCTTC. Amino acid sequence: CASSHRAPVREGFYNEQFF.

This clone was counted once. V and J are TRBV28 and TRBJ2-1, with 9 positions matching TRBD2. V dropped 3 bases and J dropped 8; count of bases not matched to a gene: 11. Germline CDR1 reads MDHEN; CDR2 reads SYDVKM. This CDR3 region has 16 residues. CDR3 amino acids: CASSFPLVAGVYEQFF. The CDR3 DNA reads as TGTGCCAGCAGTTTCCCCCTGGTAGCGGGAGTATATGAGCAGTTCTTC.

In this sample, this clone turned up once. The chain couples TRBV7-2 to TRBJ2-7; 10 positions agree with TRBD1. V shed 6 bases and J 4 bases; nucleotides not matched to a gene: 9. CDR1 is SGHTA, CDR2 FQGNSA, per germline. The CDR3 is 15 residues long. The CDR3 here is CASRGRDRGQYEQYF. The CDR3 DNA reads TGTGCCAGCAGAGGTCGGGACAGGGGCCAATACGAGCAGTACTTC.

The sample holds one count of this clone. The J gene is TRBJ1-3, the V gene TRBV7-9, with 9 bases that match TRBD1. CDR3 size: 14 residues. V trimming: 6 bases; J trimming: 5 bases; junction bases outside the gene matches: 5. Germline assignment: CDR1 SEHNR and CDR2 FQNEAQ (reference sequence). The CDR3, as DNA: TGTGCCAGCAGACCGGGACAGGGAAGAAACACCATATATTTT. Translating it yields CASRPGQGRNTIYF.